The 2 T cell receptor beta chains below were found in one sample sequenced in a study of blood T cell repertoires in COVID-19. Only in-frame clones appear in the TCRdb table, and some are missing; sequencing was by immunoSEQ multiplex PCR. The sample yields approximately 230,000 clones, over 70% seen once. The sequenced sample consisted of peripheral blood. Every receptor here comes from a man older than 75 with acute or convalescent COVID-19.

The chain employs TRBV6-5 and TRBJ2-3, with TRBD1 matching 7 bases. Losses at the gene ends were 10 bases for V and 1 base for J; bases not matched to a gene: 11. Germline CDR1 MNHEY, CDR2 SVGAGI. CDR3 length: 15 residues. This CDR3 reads CATSYSGTGTDTQYF. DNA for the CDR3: TGTGCCACCTCCTATTCCGGGACAGGCACAGATACGCAGTATTTT.

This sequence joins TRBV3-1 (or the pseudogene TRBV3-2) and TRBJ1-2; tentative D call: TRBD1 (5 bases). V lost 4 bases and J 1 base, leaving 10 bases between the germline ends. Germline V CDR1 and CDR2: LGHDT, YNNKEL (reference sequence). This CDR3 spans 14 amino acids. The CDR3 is CASSRGRSNYGYTF. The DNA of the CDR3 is TGTGCCAGCAGCCGGGGCAGGAGTAACTATGGCTACACCTTC.